The T cell receptor beta chain under discussion was sequenced for a study of Ad26.COV2.S vaccination and SARS-CoV-2 variants. As for the study in general: Donor had been placed in the Ad26.COV2.S arm of the COV1001 trial. Once or twice, 56 days apart, Ad26.COV2.S was delivered intramuscularly. Whole-study findings and limits: Whether participants received vaccine or placebo, their non-spike TCR breadth was similar. The TCR breadth and depth analyses may have understated or missed part of the total T cell responses.

On this clone itself: Its antigen is not known.

Treatment in this sample: roughly 20 received Ad26.COV2.S at low or high dose, single or two shots; about 5 received placebo; per-sample allocation not given. Day 63 after the first vaccine or placebo injection was the time point for sampling. V gave up 5 bases and J gave up 2 bases, with 8 bases separating them. The CDR3 is 13 amino acids. Germline V CDR1 and CDR2: MNHEY, SVGAGI. The assay was immunoSEQ multiplex PCR, and TCRdb's table has in-frame clones only and misses some. The table has around 250,000 clones, more than 75% seen once; the top ten hold 3% to 4%. Sequenced here: peripheral blood, sampled in a trial of Ad26.COV2.S vaccine versus placebo. This TCR was recovered from a person aged 18-65 years who received the Ad26.COV2.S COVID-19 vaccine or a placebo. The rearrangement uses TRBV6-5 and TRBJ2-3; D is perhaps TRBD1 (6 bases). The CDR3 spells CASSRDNTDTQYF. For the CDR3, the DNA is TGTGCCAGCAGTCGGGACAACACAGATACGCAGTATTTT.